This T cell receptor beta chain came from a study of regulatory T cells in long-lasting Graves disease. Overall study findings and caveats: Persistent Graves' cases showed lower TCR diversity than newly diagnosed cases.

The CDR3 has 13 residues. After removal of 8 bases from V and 4 bases from J, the junction contained 5 bases not matched to a gene. CDR1 is MGHRA and CDR2 is YSYEKL in the germline V gene. In its sample, this clonotype was seen a few times. Its antigen is undetermined. Relying on iRepertoire HTBI primers and Arm-PCR of CDR3 regions, the team built TCR beta libraries. Authors' data handling: Gene usage covered about 62 TRBV and 11 to 15 TRBJ segments. From the multiplex PCR reads, TCRdb called clonotypes with MiXCR, one entry per CDR3 protein. These V and J calls rely on TCRdb rather than the paper's analysis. The data hold 360,000 or so distinct CDR3 sequences, with 15% to 20% observed a single time. The time point: newly diagnosed GD, antithyroid drugs for less than 3 months. The TCR library was made from RNA extracted from PBMCs. These data were likewise used in another study, on T cells in Graves' hyperthyroidism and ophthalmopathy.

Sequencing used peripheral blood mononuclear cells (PBMCs), obtained at new diagnosis, from a patient treated with antithyroid drugs. The chain recombines TRBV4-1 with TRBJ2-5, with 9 bases fitting TRBD2. The origin of this receptor is a woman aged 18 to 35 with Graves disease. The chain's CDR3 is CASANSGGETQYF. The CDR3 coding sequence is TGCGCCAGCGCAAATAGCGGGGGAGAGACCCAGTACTTC.